A selection of T cell receptor beta chains follows, all from one sample in a study of memory CD4+ T cells and cytomegalovirus serostatus. The table came from immunoSEQ multiplex PCR; TCRdb's copy has only in-frame clones and leaves some out. The sample has some 66,000 clones; around 76% are singletons. Sequenced material: memory CD4+ T cells from blood. These receptors were taken from an adult in good health and CMV-seropositive. The CDR3 runs from the conserved cysteine through the conserved F or W.

TRBV14 | CASSQAGWTEAFF
TRBV14 | CASSQVPGRGYYGYTF
TRBV29-1 | CSVLTGGREMNTEAFF
TRBV20-1 | CSAEHGDGQHF
TRBV5-1 | CASSLGLEQETQYF
TRBV10-1 | CASSESPSGEGLAGAHYNEQFF
TRBV11-2 | CASSPQRGSEQYF
TRBV30 | CAWKRLANTGELFF
TRBV6-5 | CATRQGNYGYTF
TRBV5-3 | CASTWACGAQETQYF
TRBV14 | CASSPRTSGDYEQYF
TRBV7-2 | CASRGGGTQYF
TRBV11-3 | CASSSGTSGREEQYF
TRBV28 | CASSLGTGSGYGYTF
TRBV12-2 | CASRLALNEQFF
TRBV5-5 | CASSFAVTDTQYF
TRBV6-4 | CASSDLNTGELFF
TRBV4-2 | CASSGGRSADTQYF
TRBV5-6 | CASSSPGLAGGRSYEQYF
TRBV6-1 | CASSEGTGGPEAFF
TRBV6-5 | CASSYSQAYGYTF
TRBV28 | CASIRTAIGTQYF
TRBV5-1 | CASSNSGGATDTQYF
TRBV5-1 | CASSSGGADEQYF
TRBV28 | CASSFFLKGRGHGNTIYF
TRBV7-3 | CASSLGLAHTDTQYF
TRBV5-5 | CASSLLGAEAFF